These 14 T cell receptor beta chains came from one sample sequenced in a study of technical replicates of blood from four donors. Method: immunoSEQ multiplex PCR; TCRdb's copy keeps in-frame clones and lacks some. The sample contains 68,000 or so clones, around nine tenths of which appear only once. The sample comprised T cells isolated from PBMCs. The receptor set was obtained from a human donor in good health.

The V call is TRBV9, the J call TRBJ1-2; TRBD1 aligns across 7 bases. The CDR3 is 14 residues long. V trimming: 7 bases; J trimming: 8 bases; junction bases outside the gene matches: 14. Germline CDR1 and CDR2: SGDLS and YYNGEE. The DNA of the CDR3 is TGTGCCAGCTCCGAAGAGCAGGGGGTGGTAGGCTACACCTTC. It codes for CASSEEQGVVGYTF. Full variable domain (outside the CDR3, taken from reference TRBV9 and TRBJ1-2): DSGVTQTPKHLITATGQRVTLRCSPRSGDLSVYWYQQSLDQGLQFLIQYYNGEERAKGNILERFSAQQFPDLHSELNLSSLELGDSALYFCASSEEQGVVGYTFGSGTRLTVV.

The rearrangement links TRBV2 to TRBJ1-3; D not certain. The CDR3 length is 15 residues. Germline loops: CDR1 SNHLY, CDR2 FYNNEI. V was cut by 2 bases and J by 4 bases, with 12 bases left in between. This CDR3 is CASSEQESGGNTIYF. The CDR3 region has the DNA TGTGCCAGCAGTGAACAGGAAAGCGGGGGAAACACCATATATTTT. Looking up the rest from reference TRBV2 and TRBJ1-3 gives the full variable domain: EPEVTQTPSHQVTQMGQEVILRCVPISNHLYFYWYRQILGQKVEFLVSFYNNEISEKSEIFDDQFSVERPDGSNFTLKIRSTKLEDSAMYFCASSEQESGGNTIYFGEGSWLTVV.

The DNA for the CDR3 is TGTGCCAGCAGTTACGGCTCCTCGGGGGATACGCAGTATTTT. It yields the protein CASSYGSSGDTQYF. The chain recombines TRBV6-5 with TRBJ2-3, with D tentatively TRBD2 (5 bases). Germline lookup yields CDR1 MNHEY and CDR2 SVGAGI. The V and J ends lost 2 bases and 6 bases respectively, with 12 bases between them. CDR3 length equals 14 residues.

This clone was observed once. The genes are TRBV11-2 and TRBJ2-7, with TRBD1 identical over 8 bases. CDR1 and CDR2 (germline): SGHAT, FQNNGV. V shed 1 base, J shed 3 bases, and the junction held 2 bases outside the gene matches. The CDR3 totals 14 residues. CDR3 in DNA: TGTGCCAGCAGCTTAGCACAGGGGGTCTACGAGCAGTACTTC. Translated, it gives CASSLAQGVYEQYF.

The chain employs TRBV7-9 and TRBJ1-3; TRBD1 matches at 8 bases. This CDR3 contains 16 residues. V trimming: 5 bases; J trimming: 4 bases; junction bases outside the gene matches: 10. Germline values: CDR1 SEHNR, CDR2 FQNEAQ (reference sequence). The CDR3 here is CASSPSTGERGNTIYF. CDR3 DNA sequence: TGTGCCAGCAGCCCATCGACAGGGGAAAGAGGAAACACCATATATTTT.

V and J are TRBV19 and TRBJ2-6, with 7 bases that match TRBD1. CDR3 length: 17 residues. Trimming cost V 3 bases and J 0 bases; bases outside gene matches: 5. CDR1 LNHDA and CDR2 SQIVND come from the germline V gene (reference sequence). The CDR3 DNA is TGTGCCAGTAGTATGACGGGACAGAGCTCTGGGGCCAACGTCCTGACTTTC. As protein: CASSMTGQSSGANVLTF.

A single count supports this clone. The rearrangement joins TRBV4-1 to TRBJ2-7, with D possibly matching TRBD1 (5 bases). The CDR3 is 17 amino acids. The V end lost 3 bases, the J end lost 0 bases, and 18 bases lay between the germline ends. Per germline, CDR1 MGHRA and CDR2 YSYEKL. The CDR3 loop reads CASSHGPLQVGSYEQYF. The DNA of the CDR3 is TGCGCCAGCAGCCATGGGCCCTTACAGGTAGGCTCCTACGAGCAGTACTTC.

The chain joins TRBV27 to TRBJ2-7; 9 bases align to TRBD2. Germline values: CDR1 MNHEY, CDR2 SMNVEV (reference sequence). Germline trimming cut 1 base from V and 3 bases from J; bases unmatched to any gene: 7. This CDR3 comprises 16 residues. The CDR3 DNA reads TGTGCCAGCAGTTTATATAGCGGGAGAGTTTACTACGAGCAGTACTTC. Its protein product is CASSLYSGRVYYEQYF.

This clone was recorded only once. The chain uses TRBV9 and TRBJ1-2; D possibly corresponds to TRBD1 (5 bases). The CDR3 is 15 residues long. Trimming pared 0 bases from V and 8 bases from J, leaving 17 bases between. Germline V gene lookup returns CDR1 SGDLS and CDR2 YYNGEE. The CDR3 loop reads CASSVGGPQWSGYTF. The CDR3 DNA sequence: TGTGCCAGCAGCGTAGGGGGCCCCCAGTGGAGCGGCTACACCTTC.

The chain carries TRBV10-3 and TRBJ2-4, with 15 positions matching TRBD2. This CDR3 spans 15 amino acids. Germline values: CDR1 ENHRY, CDR2 SYGVKD. Trimming removed 3 bases from V and 7 bases from J; junction bases left unmatched: 1. CDR3 loop: CAISDGTSGRNIQYF. CDR3 sequence (DNA): TGTGCCATCAGTGATGGGACTAGCGGGAGGAACATTCAGTACTTC.

The chain has TRBV15 and TRBJ2-3, with 10 bases fitting TRBD2. V lost 5 bases to trimming and J lost 3 bases; unmatched junction nucleotides: 5. The CDR3 extends over 15 amino acids. CDR1 LNHNV and CDR2 YYDKDF come from the germline V gene (reference sequence). For the CDR3, the DNA is TGTGCCACCAGCGGCAGGACTAGCGGTACAGATACGCAGTATTTT. Protein: CATSGRTSGTDTQYF.

The chain couples TRBV29-1 to TRBJ1-1; TRBD1 matches at 7 bases. The CDR3 is 13 amino acids. Germline CDR1 reads SQVTM; CDR2 reads ANQGSEA. The trim removed 4 bases at V and 1 base at J, leaving 3 bases unmatched. The CDR3 nucleotides are TGCAGCGTTGCCGGGACAGCGAACACTGAAGCTTTCTTT. Translated: CSVAGTANTEAFF.

The chain combines TRBV10-2 with TRBJ2-3; 12 positions agree with TRBD2. The CDR3 contains 15 residues. Germline V CDR1 and CDR2: WSHSY, SAAADI. Trimming cost V 4 bases and J 3 bases; bases outside gene matches: 2. CDR3 in amino acids: CASSVTSGRTDTQYF. As DNA, the CDR3 is TGCGCCAGCAGTGTGACTAGCGGGAGAACAGATACGCAGTATTTT.

The J gene is TRBJ2-3, the V gene TRBV2; TRBD2 is a possible D gene (5 bases). Deletions cut 2 bases from V and 1 base from J, with 10 bases between. Germline CDR1 is SNHLY and CDR2 is FYNNEI. The CDR3 contains 15 residues. CDR3: CASSEREIGTDTQYF. Written as DNA, the CDR3 is TGTGCCAGCAGTGAAAGGGAGATCGGCACAGATACGCAGTATTTT.